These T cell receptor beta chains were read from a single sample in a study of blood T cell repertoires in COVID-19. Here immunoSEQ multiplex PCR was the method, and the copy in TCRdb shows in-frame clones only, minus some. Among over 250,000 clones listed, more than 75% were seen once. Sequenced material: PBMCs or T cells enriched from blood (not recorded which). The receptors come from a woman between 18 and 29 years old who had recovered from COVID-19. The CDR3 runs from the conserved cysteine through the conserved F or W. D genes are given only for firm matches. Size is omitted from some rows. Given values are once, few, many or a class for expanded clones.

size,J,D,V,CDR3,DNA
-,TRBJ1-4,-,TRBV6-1,CASSGFRGGGQSEKLFF,TGTGCCAGCAGTGGGTTCCGGGGAGGAGGGCAAAGTGAAAAACTGTTTTTT
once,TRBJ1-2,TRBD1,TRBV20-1,CSASDRVRGYTF,TGCAGTGCTAGTGACAGGGTTCGCGGCTACACCTTC
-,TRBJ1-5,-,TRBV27,CASTTGFSQPQHF,TGTGCCAGTACCACAGGGTTTTCTCAGCCCCAGCATTTT
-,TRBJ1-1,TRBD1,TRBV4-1,CASSWGQFNTEAFF,TGCGCCAGCAGCTGGGGACAGTTTAACACTGAAGCTTTCTTT
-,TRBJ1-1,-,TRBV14,CASSQDYRVGTEAFF,TGTGCCAGCAGCCAAGATTACAGGGTGGGCACTGAAGCTTTCTTT
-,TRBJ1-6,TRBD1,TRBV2,CASSPRQGANSPLHF,TGTGCCAGCAGCCCTCGGCAGGGGGCGAATTCACCCCTCCACTTT
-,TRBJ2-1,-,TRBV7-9,CASLGVGRPDSYNEQFF,TGTGCCAGCTTAGGGGTGGGGCGGCCCGATTCCTACAATGAGCAGTTCTTC
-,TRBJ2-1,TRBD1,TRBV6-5,CASIVMTGNEQFF,TGTGCCAGCATAGTAATGACAGGGAATGAGCAGTTCTTC
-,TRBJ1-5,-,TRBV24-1,CATSDRYSNQPQHF,TGTGCCACCAGTGATCGGTATAGCAATCAGCCCCAGCATTTT
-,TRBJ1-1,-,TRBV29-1,CSVEGRFGTEAFF,TGCAGCGTGGAGGGCAGGTTTGGCACTGAAGCTTTCTTT
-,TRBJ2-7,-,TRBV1,CTSSQTTGNYEQYF,TGCACCAGCAGCCAAACCACGGGGAACTACGAGCAGTACTTC
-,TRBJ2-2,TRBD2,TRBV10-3,CAIDPSVGLLNTGELFF,TGTGCCATCGATCCTAGCGTGGGACTACTGAACACCGGGGAGCTGTTTTTT
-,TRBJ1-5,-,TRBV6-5,CASSYSIEDSNQPQHF,TGTGCCAGCAGTTACTCGATTGAGGATAGCAATCAGCCCCAGCATTTT
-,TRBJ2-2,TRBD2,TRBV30,CAWSVRLRGAGEGTGELFF,TGTGCCTGGAGTGTACGGTTGCGGGGGGCGGGTGAGGGCACCGGGGAGCTGTTTTTT
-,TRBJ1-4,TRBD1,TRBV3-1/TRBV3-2,CASSQDWAVPRGLEKLFF,TGTGCCAGCAGCCAAGACTGGGCCGTCCCCAGGGGGCTTGAAAAACTGTTTTTT
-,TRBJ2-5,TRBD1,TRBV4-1,CASSHPDRGHPYQETQYF,TGCGCCAGCAGCCATCCTGACAGGGGGCATCCGTACCAAGAGACCCAGTACTTC
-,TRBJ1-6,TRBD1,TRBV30,CAWSTGGYSPLHF,TGTGCCTGGAGCACAGGGGGCTATTCACCCCTCCACTTT
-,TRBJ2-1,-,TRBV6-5,CASSYPTGGYNEQFF,TGTGCCAGCAGTTACCCCACCGGGGGTTACAATGAGCAGTTCTTC
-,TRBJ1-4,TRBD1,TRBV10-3,CAISESDRDHEKLFF,TGTGCCATCAGTGAGTCGGACAGGGATCATGAAAAACTGTTTTTT
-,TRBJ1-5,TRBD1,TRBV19,CATEGAHSNQPQHF,TGTGCCACCGAGGGGGCGCACAGCAATCAGCCCCAGCATTTT
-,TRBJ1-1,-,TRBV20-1,CSARSGHGAFF,TGCAGTGCTAGATCAGGACATGGAGCTTTCTTT
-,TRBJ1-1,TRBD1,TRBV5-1,CASRGQGLWDEAFF,TGCGCCAGCAGGGGACAGGGGCTATGGGATGAAGCTTTCTTT
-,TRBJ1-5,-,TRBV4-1,CASSQDRGGQPQHF,TGCGCCAGCAGCCAAGATCGTGGAGGTCAGCCCCAGCATTTT
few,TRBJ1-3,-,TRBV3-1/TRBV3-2,CASSRTDSGNTIYF,TGTGCCAGCAGCCGGACAGACTCTGGAAACACCATATATTTT
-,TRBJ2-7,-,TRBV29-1,CSVEQGQTYEQYF,TGCAGCGTTGAACAGGGGCAAACCTACGAGCAGTACTTC
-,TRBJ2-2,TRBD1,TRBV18,CASSTGVTGELFF,TGTGCCAGCTCAACAGGGGTAACCGGGGAGCTGTTTTTT
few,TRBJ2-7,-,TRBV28,CASSTAGYYEQYF,TGTGCCAGCAGTACGGCGGGATACTACGAGCAGTACTTC
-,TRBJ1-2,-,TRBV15,CATSRVTQAESYGYTF,TGTGCCACCAGCAGAGTGACCCAGGCAGAAAGCTATGGCTACACCTTC
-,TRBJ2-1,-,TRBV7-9,CASSLNREKKNEQFF,TGTGCCAGCAGCTTAAACCGGGAGAAAAAGAATGAGCAGTTCTTC
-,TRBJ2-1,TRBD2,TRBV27,CASSLLGDYRLAGEYNEQFF,TGTGCCAGCAGTTTATTAGGCGACTATCGACTAGCGGGGGAATACAATGAGCAGTTCTTC
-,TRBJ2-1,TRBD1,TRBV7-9,CASSLGTAWYNEQFF,TGTGCCAGCAGCCTGGGGACAGCCTGGTACAATGAGCAGTTCTTC
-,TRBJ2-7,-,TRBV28,CASSLLGGTAYEQYF,TGTGCCAGCAGTTTATTGGGCGGGACAGCTTACGAGCAGTACTTC
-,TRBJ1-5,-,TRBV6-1,CASSEVEQDNQPQHF,TGTGCCAGCAGTGAAGTAGAACAGGACAATCAGCCCCAGCATTTT
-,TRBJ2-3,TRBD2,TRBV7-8,CASSQAGGTDTQYF,TGTGCCAGCAGTCAGGCGGGGGGCACAGATACGCAGTATTTT
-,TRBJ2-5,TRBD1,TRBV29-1,CSVEDPTGVDIETQYF,TGCAGCGTTGAAGACCCGACAGGGGTTGACATCGAGACCCAGTACTTC
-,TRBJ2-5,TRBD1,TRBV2,CASSESFYRPTGPEETQYF,TGTGCCAGCAGTGAATCCTTCTATAGGCCGACAGGGCCTGAGGAGACCCAGTACTTC
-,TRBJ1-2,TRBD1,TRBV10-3,CAISDPTPGQGSLYGYTF,TGTGCCATCAGTGACCCCACCCCGGGACAGGGATCTCTCTATGGCTACACCTTC
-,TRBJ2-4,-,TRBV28,CASNTPGLRTNLAKNIQYF,TGTGCCAGCAATACGCCGGGACTCAGGACGAACCTAGCCAAAAACATTCAGTACTTC
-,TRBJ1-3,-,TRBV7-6,CASSLDGASSGNTIYF,TGTGCCAGCAGCTTAGACGGAGCTAGCTCTGGAAACACCATATATTTT
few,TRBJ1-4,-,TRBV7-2,CASSPRTFINEKLFF,TGTGCCAGCAGCCCGCGGACTTTCATTAATGAAAAACTGTTTTTT
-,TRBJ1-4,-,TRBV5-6,CASSLDPRGEKLFF,TGTGCCAGCAGCTTGGACCCCCGGGGAGAAAAACTGTTTTTT
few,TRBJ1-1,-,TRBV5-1,CASSLLEGRVVTEAFF,TGCGCCAGCAGCTTGTTGGAGGGCAGGGTCGTCACTGAAGCTTTCTTT
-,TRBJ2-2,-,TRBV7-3,CASSLARNTGELFF,TGTGCCAGCAGCTTAGCGAGGAACACCGGGGAGCTGTTTTTT
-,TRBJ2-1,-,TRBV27,CASSLSLPSDEQFF,TGTGCCAGCAGTTTATCGCTTCCCTCGGATGAGCAGTTCTTC
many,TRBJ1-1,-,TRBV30,CAWTRLTFTEAFF,TGTGCCTGGACCAGGCTTACGTTCACTGAAGCTTTCTTT
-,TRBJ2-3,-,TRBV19,CASTLWGDLTGTDTQYF,TGTGCCAGTACCCTATGGGGGGACCTAACGGGTACAGATACGCAGTATTTT
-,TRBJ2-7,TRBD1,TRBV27,CASSLTGGFRDEQYF,TGTGCCAGCAGTTTAACAGGGGGATTTAGGGACGAGCAGTACTTC
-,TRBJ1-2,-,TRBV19,CASSILAIKNYGYTF,TGTGCCAGTAGTATATTAGCCATTAAAAACTATGGCTACACCTTC
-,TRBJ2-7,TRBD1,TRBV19,CASSRGQGAWYEQYF,TGTGCCAGTAGCCGGGGGCAGGGGGCCTGGTACGAGCAGTACTTC
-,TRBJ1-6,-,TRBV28,CASSPHGADGNSPLHF,TGTGCCAGCAGTCCCCACGGTGCGGATGGGAATTCACCCCTCCACTTT
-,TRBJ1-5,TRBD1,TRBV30,CAWGQGLEPQHF,TGTGCCTGGGGACAGGGTTTGGAGCCCCAGCATTTT
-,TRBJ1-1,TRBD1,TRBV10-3,CAIGRQGTMNTEAFF,TGTGCCATCGGCCGACAGGGAACCATGAACACTGAAGCTTTCTTT
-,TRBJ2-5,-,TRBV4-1,CASSQEPPAGDQETQYF,TGCGCCAGCAGCCAAGAGCCCCCGGCCGGGGACCAAGAGACCCAGTACTTC
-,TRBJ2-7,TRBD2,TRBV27,CASSLRGLAGSYEQYF,TGTGCCAGCAGTTTAAGGGGACTAGCTGGCTCCTACGAGCAGTACTTC